This TCR beta chain was identified during a study of cytomegalovirus exposure and HLA in healthy donors. Broader study findings: In terms of immune exposure information, only CMV serostatus was available.

To note about this clone: The antigen is unknown.

Primers for the PCR totalled 60 Vbeta and 13 Jbeta. Assay: immunoSEQ multiplex PCR; the TCRdb copy retains only in-frame clones and omits some. Of 150,000 to 160,000 clones in the sample, roughly 77% were seen once. With 4 bases removed from V and 3 bases from J, the gap between germline ends came to 18 bases. Germline V gives CDR1 LGHNA, CDR2 YNFKEQ. This CDR3 contains 16 residues. The rearrangement uses TRBV4-2 and TRBJ1-1; D unclear. The sequenced sample was PBMCs. The source of this sequence is a man in his thirties or forties in good health and CMV-seropositive. The CDR3 coding sequence is TGTGCCAGCAGCCTCCGCAAGGAGTTTTTTCACACTGAAGCTTTCTTT. This sequence encodes CASSLRKEFFHTEAFF.